These 16 T cell receptor beta chains were all obtained from the same sample, sequenced in a study of spatial heterogeneity in lung cancer. Study-level findings and limits: Tumor mutation count correlated with how many alpha and beta TCRs expanded intratumorally.

No cognate antigen is known for these TCRs. TCRdb passed the 5' RACE reads through MiXCR, listing each CDR3 protein once. The data show about 5,100 distinct CDR3 sequences, about 8.8% seen once. Time point of the sample: sample taken at primary tumor resection. The source was lung tumor tissue, collected at surgery. Receptors were obtained from a female donor with early-stage non-small cell lung cancer.

This clonotype is categorized as medium-sized. This chain joins TRBV2 and TRBJ2-7, with 9 bases matching TRBD1. The CDR3 is made up of 17 amino acids. The V and J ends lost 6 bases and 4 bases, in that order; junction bases with no gene match: 16. Germline CDR1 SNHLY, CDR2 FYNNEI. The CDR3, as DNA: TGTGCCAGCAGCCGTACTCGTGGGACAGGGATGAGGTACGAGCAGTACGTC. Protein sequence: CASSRTRGTGMRYEQYV.

Relative to its sample, this clonotype is medium-sized. The rearrangement joins TRBV2 to TRBJ2-1; the match to TRBD2 covers 13 bases. The J segment lost 7 bases and the V segment lost 6 bases, leaving 9 bases of the junction unmatched. The CDR3 spans 16 residues. Germline V gene sequence: CDR1 SNHLY, CDR2 FYNNEI. The CDR3 spells CASRAGTSGTKNEQFF. The CDR3 DNA reads as TGTGCCAGCAGGGCCGGGACTAGCGGGACTAAGAATGAGCAGTTCTTC. Together with reference TRBV2 and TRBJ2-1, the CDR3 gives the full variable domain: EPEVTQTPSHQVTQMGQEVILRCVPISNHLYFYWYRQILGQKVEFLVSFYNNEISEKSEIFDDQFSVERPDGSNFTLKIRSTKLEDSAMYFCASRAGTSGTKNEQFFGPGTRLTVL.

For this clonotype: This could be a read error, since a much larger clone is one nucleotide away. The chain is built from TRBV10-2 and TRBJ2-2; D is possibly TRBD2 (6 bases). Between the trimmed V and J ends, which lost 10 bases and 7 bases, there was a span of 19 bases. This CDR3 has 14 residues. CDR1 is WSHSY and CDR2 is SAAADI in the germline V gene. This CDR3 is CATGLEGRNGELFF. In DNA form, the CDR3 reads TGCGCCACCGGACTGGAGGGCCGCAACGGGGAGCTGTTTTTT.

This clonotype was counted at least ten times. The chain is built from TRBV10-2 and TRBJ2-2; D is uncertain. The CDR3 contains 12 residues. Germline V CDR1 and CDR2: WSHSY, SAAADI. V lost 8 bases and J lost 3, with 7 bases in between. CDR3 region: CASGSHTGELFF. CDR3 sequence (DNA): TGCGCCAGCGGATCCCACACCGGGGAGCTGTTTTTT.

The sample holds many counts of this clonotype. The chain employs TRBV9 and TRBJ2-3; no clear D. The CDR3 spans 15 residues. Trimming pared 2 bases from V and 4 bases from J, leaving 14 bases between. Germline CDR1 and CDR2: SGDLS and YYNGEE. CDR3 region: CASSVSWGKPDTQYF. In DNA, the CDR3 is TGTGCCAGCAGCGTTAGTTGGGGAAAACCAGATACGCAGTATTTT.

This clonotype is labeled as medium-sized. The chain carries TRBV24-1 and TRBJ2-1, with 12 bases fitting TRBD2. The germline V gene encodes CDR1 KGHDR and CDR2 SFDVKD. CDR3 length equals 15 residues. V was clipped by 7 bases and J by 9 bases; unmatched bases: 9. The CDR3 coding sequence is TGTGCCACCAGGGAGACTAGCGGGAGAGGTATTGAGCAGTTCTTC. This codes for CATRETSGRGIEQFF.

The chain carries TRBV28 and TRBJ2-1; D tentatively reads TRBD1 or TRBD2 (5 bases each). The V gene lost 8 bases and the J gene lost 7 bases, with 6 bases spanning the gap. The CDR3 has 10 amino acids. Germline lookup yields CDR1 MDHEN and CDR2 SYDVKM. In nucleotides, the CDR3 is TGTGCCAGCTGGGGGAATGAGCAGTTCTTC. It codes for CASWGNEQFF.

This clonotype was found many times. The V call is TRBV19, the J call TRBJ2-1, with D perhaps matching TRBD1 or TRBD2 (5 bases each). Germline V lookup: CDR1 LNHDA, CDR2 SQIVND (reference sequence). CDR3 length: 14 residues. V was shortened by 4 bases and J by 6 bases, with 13 bases between the two germline ends. Written as DNA, the CDR3 is TGTGCCAGTAGTACGGGACGGACCATCAATGAGCAGTTCTTC. This translates into CASSTGRTINEQFF.

This clonotype is labeled medium-sized (0.01 to 0.1%). The chain is built from TRBV5-4 and TRBJ2-7; D is perhaps TRBD1 or TRBD2 (5 bases each). CDR1 is SGHNT, CDR2 YYREEE, per germline (reference sequence). The CDR3 has 12 residues. Trimming took 2 bases from V and 7 from J, leaving 10 bases between them. The DNA of the CDR3 is TGTGCCAGCAGCTTCATGGGGGTGGAGCAGTACTTC. It codes for CASSFMGVEQYF.

The chain has TRBV3-1 and TRBJ2-7; the match to TRBD1 covers 9 bases. Germline CDR1 LGHDT, CDR2 YNNKEL (reference sequence). The CDR3 contains 16 residues. J gave up 5 bases and V 4 bases, and 12 bases lay outside the gene matches. This chain's CDR3 is CASSPSTGTGRNEQYF. In DNA form, the CDR3 reads TGTGCCAGCAGCCCCTCGACCGGGACAGGGAGAAACGAGCAGTACTTC.

Within the sample, this clonotype is medium-sized (0.01 to 0.1%). CDR3 sequence: CASSLEPFSGNTIYF. DNA of the CDR3: TGTGCCAGCAGCTTAGAGCCCTTCTCTGGAAACACCATATATTTT. The chain links TRBV11-2 to TRBJ1-3; D gene uncertain. Germline CDR1 is SGHAT and CDR2 is FQNNGV. CDR3 length: 15 residues. V was trimmed by 0 bases and J by 0 bases, leaving 6 bases between them.

Within the sample, this clonotype is medium-sized. This chain links TRBV28 with TRBJ1-2; no definite D call. V lost 3 bases and J 0 bases, leaving 11 bases between the germline ends. Per the germline V gene, CDR1 is MDHEN and CDR2 is SYDVKM. CDR3 length equals 15 residues. The CDR3 DNA follows: TGTGCCAGCAGTTTCCTATCAGACACTAACTATGGCTACACCTTC. This gives the protein CASSFLSDTNYGYTF.

Relative to its sample, this clonotype is medium-sized. In nucleotides, the CDR3 is TGCGCCAGCAGCCAAGGTGCGGACAGGGCGACGTACGAGCAGTACTTC. It specifies CASSQGADRATYEQYF. V gene TRBV4-1 combines with J gene TRBJ2-7; TRBD1 aligns across 8 bases. V was pared by 1 base and J by 4 bases, with 9 bases of the junction left unmatched. Germline V gene lookup returns CDR1 MGHRA and CDR2 YSYEKL. CDR3 length equals 16 residues.

This clonotype has a count of ten or more. This rearrangement joins TRBV20-1 to TRBJ2-3, with TRBD1 identical over 7 bases. Germline V lookup: CDR1 DFQATT, CDR2 SNEGSKA (reference sequence). Trimming at V came to 1 base and at J to 1 base, leaving 8 bases not matched to a gene. This CDR3 has 16 residues. The CDR3 DNA follows: TGCAGTGCTAGAGGGCTCCTTGGACAGGGCACAGATACGCAGTATTTT. Translation gives CSARGLLGQGTDTQYF.

This clonotype is medium-sized within its sample. The gene calls are TRBV4-3 and TRBJ2-1; D ambiguous. CDR1 is LGHNA and CDR2 is YSLEER in the germline V gene. This CDR3 comprises 15 residues. V shed 4 bases and J shed 5 bases, with 15 bases lying between them. The CDR3 region has the DNA TGCGCCAGCAGCCTCGACAAGTCTTTTAACAATGAGCAGTTCTTC. Protein: CASSLDKSFNNEQFF.

By share, this clonotype counts as medium-sized (0.01 to 0.1%). The chain links TRBV6-2 or TRBV6-3 to TRBJ1-2; D unclear. Trimming removed 5 bases from V and 5 bases from J, with 9 bases in between. The length of the CDR3 is 12 residues. Germline-derived CDR1 and CDR2 are MNHEY and SVGEGT. The CDR3 protein is CASSQRKYGYTF. CDR3 DNA: TGTGCCAGCAGTCAGAGAAAATATGGCTACACCTTC.